The rows below give T cell receptor beta chains drawn from one sample of a study of tumor-infiltrating lymphocytes in oesophageal squamous cell carcinoma. Each CDR3 protein is one row after TCRdb ran MiXCR on the PCR reads. Of some 22,000 distinct CDR3 sequences in the sample, around 39% were seen once. The specimen sequenced was esophageal tumor tissue. These receptors originate from a male donor with esophageal squamous cell carcinoma. CDR3s include the opening cysteine and the closing phenylalanine or tryptophan. D genes are given only for firm matches. The listing skips clone size in some rows; elsewhere it reads once, few, many or a size class.

TRBJ2-1 | TRBD2 | TRBV6-1 | many | TGTGCCAGCAGTCCCAGACTAGCGGGAAATGAGCAGTTCTTC | CASSPRLAGNEQFF
TRBJ2-1 | NA | TRBV28 | NA | TGTGCCAGCAGCCCCCTTGGGGACGAGCAGTTCTTC | CASSPLGDEQFF
TRBJ2-7 | TRBD1 | TRBV7-2 | NA | TGTGCCAGCATGGGACAGGGCGAATACGAGCAGTACTTC | CASMGQGEYEQYF
TRBJ2-2 | TRBD1 | TRBV7-3 | NA | TGTGCCAGCAGCCCGCCTGGGACAGGGACCGGGGAGCTGTTTTTT | CASSPPGTGTGELFF
TRBJ1-2 | NA | TRBV7-2 | NA | TGTGCCAGCAGCTTACTACGGGGCTATGGCTACACCTTC | CASSLLRGYGYTF
TRBJ2-5 | NA | TRBV7-6 | NA | TGTGCCAGCAGCTCCCTCCTTAGGTCAGATACGCAGTACTTC | CASSSLLRSDTQYF
TRBJ2-2 | NA | TRBV7-3 | many | TGTGCCAGCAGCTCGGGGACTACCGGGGAGCTGTTTTTT | CASSSGTTGELFF
TRBJ2-7 | TRBD1 | TRBV20-1 | once | TGCAGTGCTTCGGGACAGGACTACGAGCAGTACTTC | CSASGQDYEQYF
TRBJ1-2 | NA | TRBV12-3/TRBV12-4 | many | TGTGCCAGCAGTCGGGGACGGACTATTGGCTACACCTTC | CASSRGRTIGYTF
TRBJ1-2 | NA | TRBV2 | few | TGTGCCAGCAGGCGGGGGGGCTATGGCTACACCTTC | CASRRGGYGYTF
TRBJ2-4 | NA | TRBV7-8 | many | TGTGCCAGCAGCTTAAAGGGGACTTTAAACATTCAGTACTTC | CASSLKGTLNIQYF
TRBJ2-2 | TRBD1 | TRBV6-8 | NA | TGTGCCAGCAGGATGACAGGGGCCGGGGAGCTGTTTTTT | CASRMTGAGELFF
TRBJ1-3 | TRBD1 | TRBV6-5 | NA | TGTGCCAGCAGTTCCTGGACAGGGCCGGCCTCTGGAAACACCATATATTTT | CASSSWTGPASGNTIYF
TRBJ2-5 | NA | TRBV7-6 | medium-sized | TGTGCCAGCAGCTGGACAGTACAAGAGACCCAGTACTTC | CASSWTVQETQYF
TRBJ2-1 | NA | TRBV7-2 | NA | TGTGCCAGCAGCCCGAGACTTTCGGAAGAGACCCAGTTCTTC | CASSPRLSEETQFF
TRBJ2-7 | TRBD2 | TRBV18 | NA | TGTGCCAGCTCACCACGGGGACTAGCGGGAGGTGAGCAGTACTTC | CASSPRGLAGGEQYF
TRBJ2-1 | NA | TRBV2 | many | TGTGCCAGCAGACCGGGGCGGTACGACAATGAGCAGTTCTTC | CASRPGRYDNEQFF
TRBJ2-5 | TRBD2 | TRBV7-6 | few | TGTGCCAGCAGCCTGACTAGCGGGAGTGGATGCGAGACCCAGTACTTC | CASSLTSGSGCETQYF
TRBJ2-1 | TRBD2 | TRBV6-2/TRBV6-3 | many | TGTGCCAGCAGTGCGGGGGGCTCCTACAATGAGCAGTTCTTC | CASSAGGSYNEQFF
TRBJ2-7 | TRBD2 | TRBV6-6 | many | TGTGCCAGCAGTTACTCGTACTATAGCGGGAGGCTCGCGGGCGAGCAGTACTTC | CASSYSYYSGRLAGEQYF
TRBJ2-5 | NA | TRBV11-2 | many | TGTGCCAGCAGCTTTGGTGCAGCAGAGACCCAGTACTTC | CASSFGAAETQYF